This TCR beta chain was recorded in a study of early T cells in non-severe SARS-CoV-2 infection. Study as a whole: The sequenced material was bulk RNA from unsorted whole blood, and its chains were unpaired.

As regards this clonotype: A much more abundant neighbour one base away suggests this may be a read error.

V was trimmed by 7 bases and J by 8 bases, leaving 18 bases between them. CDR3 length equals 13 residues. CDR1 SGHDT and CDR2 YYEEEE come from the germline V gene. Via MiXCR, TCRdb re-called the 5' RACE reads, giving one row per CDR3 protein. The table has approximately 34,000 distinct CDR3 sequences, about 5.2% seen once; the top ten hold about 5.7%. V gene TRBV5-6 combines with J gene TRBJ1-2; D not resolved. This TCR came from an adult who was a healthcare worker with PCR-confirmed SARS-CoV-2 infection or an uninfected control (not recorded which). The sequencing used whole blood, collected at baseline. CDR3 sequence reads: CASETAMIDGYTF. In DNA, the CDR3 is TGTGCCAGCGAGACGGCGATGATCGACGGCTACACCTTC.